These T cell receptor beta chains were read from a single sample in a study of blood T cell repertoires in COVID-19. The data were produced by immunoSEQ multiplex PCR, yet TCRdb's version contains in-frame clones alone and is incomplete. Of over 50,000 clones listed, 76% are singletons. The sample consisted of peripheral blood. The receptor source for this set is a woman between 45 and 60 years old with active or convalescent COVID-19. CDR3s leave out the opening cysteine and the closing phenylalanine or tryptophan. The order of the fields is J gene, V gene, CDR3 protein.

J: TRBJ2-7; V: TRBV30; CDR3: AWSPPPPALHPGEQY
J: TRBJ1-6; V: TRBV12-3/TRBV12-4; CDR3: ASSSGVGSPLH
J: TRBJ1-1; V: TRBV20-1; CDR3: SANRIEEAF
J: TRBJ2-7; V: TRBV5-6; CDR3: ASSLGRVTSGISYEQY
J: TRBJ2-5; V: TRBV5-4; CDR3: ASSWGLAGVAETQY
J: TRBJ1-5; V: TRBV7-3; CDR3: ASSRFPGQDVLSNQPQH
J: TRBJ2-6; V: TRBV6-5; CDR3: ASFTALDVLT
J: TRBJ2-7; V: TRBV5-4; CDR3: ASSLGLAGGVYEQY
J: TRBJ1-1; V: TRBV7-2; CDR3: ASSWDRDTEAF
J: TRBJ1-6; V: TRBV6-2/TRBV6-3; CDR3: ASSPRGDSPLH
J: TRBJ1-1; V: TRBV6-2/TRBV6-3; CDR3: ASSRYLTGVSEAF
J: TRBJ1-2; V: TRBV2; CDR3: ASTRTGVQDGYT
J: TRBJ1-1; V: TRBV4-3; CDR3: ASSRTGGTEAF
J: TRBJ2-2; V: TRBV24-1; CDR3: ATSDPGWTGELF
J: TRBJ1-1; V: TRBV18; CDR3: ASSPDSLNTEAF
J: TRBJ2-3; V: TRBV24-1; CDR3: ATSDFTGGPFSTDTQY
J: TRBJ2-2; V: TRBV27; CDR3: ASTRQAGLTGELF
J: TRBJ1-2; V: TRBV9; CDR3: ASSVAGYGYT
J: TRBJ2-3; V: TRBV6-1; CDR3: ASSGGTASKSLLDTQY
J: TRBJ2-3; V: TRBV15; CDR3: ATSPGQGANTQY
J: TRBJ1-4; V: TRBV7-9; CDR3: ASSPSSNEKLF
J: TRBJ2-3; V: TRBV14; CDR3: ASSQDPLSDTQY
J: TRBJ2-7; V: TRBV5-4; CDR3: ASSSTERYEQY
J: TRBJ2-4; V: TRBV3-1/TRBV3-2; CDR3: ASSQDLDIQY
J: TRBJ1-1; V: TRBV11-3; CDR3: ASSLGGGNTEAF
J: TRBJ1-2; V: TRBV6-6; CDR3: ASSQSGQGAYYGYT
J: TRBJ2-3; V: TRBV7-9; CDR3: ASSPPGQGGTDTQY
J: TRBJ1-2; V: TRBV6-6; CDR3: ASSSGRGQGYT
J: TRBJ1-1; V: TRBV15; CDR3: ATSRGGANTEAF
J: TRBJ2-3; V: TRBV2; CDR3: ASSVLRLTDTQY
J: TRBJ1-1; V: TRBV20-1; CDR3: SARLNTEAF
J: TRBJ1-1; V: TRBV19; CDR3: ASSIRGLNTEAF
J: TRBJ2-7; V: TRBV5-6; CDR3: ASSSGQGGHEQY
J: TRBJ2-6; V: TRBV12-5; CDR3: ASGLDRGYTGANVLT
J: TRBJ1-2; V: TRBV5-1; CDR3: ASSLATGGYGYT
J: TRBJ2-1; V: TRBV11-1; CDR3: ASSEAGTGGYNEQF
J: TRBJ1-1; V: TRBV4-3; CDR3: ASSQGRGRNTEAF
J: TRBJ2-1; V: TRBV11-2; CDR3: ASSLSSSYNEQF
J: TRBJ1-1; V: TRBV25-1; CDR3: ASSAGSSTEAF
J: TRBJ1-4; V: TRBV19; CDR3: ASRVGAANEKLF
J: TRBJ1-4; V: TRBV27; CDR3: ASGTGGNEKLF
J: TRBJ2-4; V: TRBV7-8; CDR3: ASSPLAGKNIQY
J: TRBJ1-2; V: TRBV28; CDR3: AILKQGVGYT
J: TRBJ1-4; V: TRBV10-3; CDR3: AIAGTASEKLF
J: TRBJ2-7; V: TRBV6-5; CDR3: ASRPPGLVYEQY
J: TRBJ2-1; V: TRBV7-8; CDR3: ASSSPGGRTYNEQF
J: TRBJ1-4; V: TRBV7-3; CDR3: ASSLFGGPNEKLF